These 28 T cell receptor beta chains were sequenced from one sample in a study of shared clonotypes between healthy human individuals. Data came from immunoSEQ multiplex PCR; TCRdb stores just in-frame clones and leaves some out. The repertoire holds 550,000 to 850,000 clones, with around 72% as singletons. Sequencing input: memory CD4+ T cells sorted from blood. Subset of the sample: CD45RA-negative fraction. These receptors all stem from a woman aged 25 to 39 in good health.

V gene TRBV10-2 combines with J gene TRBJ1-1, with TRBD1 matching over 7 bases. This CDR3 is built from 15 residues. With 4 bases clipped from V and 4 bases from J, the junction kept 9 bases outside the gene matches. Germline CDR1 is WSHSY and CDR2 is SAAADI. This CDR3 is CASSATGRGGTEAFF. Here the CDR3 DNA reads TGCGCCAGCAGTGCGACAGGGAGGGGAGGCACTGAAGCTTTCTTT.

The chain carries TRBV6-5 and TRBJ2-3; 8 nucleotides match TRBD2. The CDR3 has 15 residues. J gave up 4 bases and V 0 bases, and 3 bases lay outside the gene matches. The germline gives CDR1 MNHEY, CDR2 SVGAGI. CDR3 nucleotide sequence: TGTGCCAGCAGTTACTCAGGGACTAGTTCAGATACGCAGTATTTT. This gives the protein CASSYSGTSSDTQYF.

The CDR3 DNA sequence: TGTGCCAGCGCCACTCGACAGGACGGCAATCAGCCCCAGCATTTT. Amino acid sequence: CASATRQDGNQPQHF. This chain joins TRBV7-2 and TRBJ1-5; possible D gene TRBD1, 6 bases. CDR3 length: 15 amino acids. The V end lost 8 bases, the J end lost 2 bases, and 16 bases lay between the germline ends. In germline, CDR1 is SGHTA, CDR2 FQGNSA.

The J gene is TRBJ2-5, the V gene TRBV27, with 8 bases fitting TRBD2. Germline V gives CDR1 MNHEY, CDR2 SMNVEV (reference sequence). The CDR3 has 15 amino acids. V shed 0 bases, J shed 2 bases, and the junction held 2 bases outside the gene matches. CDR3 sequence reads: CASSLSRGGQETQYF. CDR3 DNA sequence: TGTGCCAGCAGTTTATCCCGGGGGGGGCAAGAGACCCAGTACTTC.

On this clone itself: This CDR3 is also generated by other DNA sequences in the sample. The rearrangement joins TRBV5-1 to TRBJ1-1, with D unresolved. Germline loops: CDR1 SGHRS, CDR2 YFSETQ. The CDR3 is 14 residues long. V was pared by 1 base and J by 5 bases, with 12 bases between. The CDR3 loop reads CASSLTGGGTEAFF. CDR3 coding DNA: TGCGCCAGCAGCTTGACCGGAGGTGGGACTGAAGCTTTCTTT.

This chain uses TRBV6-5 with TRBJ2-1; TRBD2 aligns across 7 bases. V trimming: 3 bases; J trimming: 9 bases; junction bases outside the gene matches: 5. CDR1 is MNHEY and CDR2 is SVGAGI in the germline V gene. CDR3 length: 13 amino acids. The CDR3, as DNA: TGTGCCAGCAGTTATTCGCGGGAGACTGAGCAGTTCTTC. This sequence encodes CASSYSRETEQFF.

The rearrangement joins TRBV7-7 to TRBJ2-5, with 8 positions matching TRBD1. V shed 3 bases, J shed 3 bases, and the junction held 3 bases outside the gene matches. Germline V lookup: CDR1 SSHAT, CDR2 FNYEAQ (reference sequence). The length of the CDR3 is 14 residues. CDR3 region: CASSLTGEEETQYF. CDR3 bases: TGTGCCAGCAGCTTGACAGGGGAGGAAGAGACCCAGTACTTC.

The chain employs TRBV9 and TRBJ2-7; no clear D gene. CDR3 length: 12 residues. Trimming pared 0 bases from V and 6 bases from J, leaving 7 bases between. From germline, CDR1 is SGDLS and CDR2 YYNGEE. The CDR3 loop reads CASSVGLGEQYF. The CDR3 bases are TGTGCCAGCAGCGTAGGGTTGGGCGAGCAGTACTTC.

The count of this clone is one. The chain links TRBV5-1 to TRBJ2-1; weak D call: TRBD2 (6 bases). CDR3 size: 12 residues. In germline, CDR1 is SGHRS, CDR2 YFSETQ. Trimming removed 2 bases at V and 8 bases at J, with 8 bases between. CDR3 in amino acids: CASSFSGDEQFF. The DNA for the CDR3 is TGCGCCAGCAGCTTTAGCGGCGATGAGCAGTTCTTC. Using reference TRBV5-1 and TRBJ2-1 for the parts outside the CDR3, the full variable domain is KAGVTQTPRYLIKTRGQQVTLSCSPISGHRSVSWYQQTPGQGLQFLFEYFSETQRNKGNFPGRFSGRQFSNSRSEMNVSTLELGDSALYLCASSFSGDEQFFGPGTRLTVL.

J is TRBJ2-3 and V is TRBV4-1, with TRBD2 identical over 8 bases. Germline-derived CDR1 and CDR2 are MGHRA and YSYEKL. Trimming took 0 bases from V and 3 from J; bases not matched to a gene: 2. This CDR3 comprises 15 residues. Here the CDR3 reads CASSQDLAGTDTQYF. The CDR3 DNA reads as TGCGCCAGCAGCCAAGATCTAGCGGGTACAGATACGCAGTATTTT.

On this clone itself: Other DNA sequences in the sample encode the same CDR3. This chain links TRBV5-1 with TRBJ1-4; maybe TRBD1 (5 bases). Germline-derived CDR1 and CDR2 are SGHRS and YFSETQ. With 2 bases removed from V and 7 bases from J, the gap between germline ends came to 12 bases. This CDR3 is 14 amino acids long. This CDR3 reads CASSFGTEGEKLFF. As DNA, the CDR3 is TGCGCCAGCAGCTTCGGGACGGAAGGTGAAAAACTGTTTTTT.

This clone has only a few counts. The V gene is TRBV5-6, the J gene TRBJ2-1; 9 bases line up with TRBD2. The V gene end was trimmed by 2 bases and the J gene end by 12 bases; junction bases not matched to a gene: 9. This CDR3 has 14 residues. Germline V gene data show CDR1 as SGHDT and CDR2 as YYEEEE. The CDR3 nucleotides read TGTGCCAGCAGCTTCATATTAGCGGGAGTCGGGCAGTTCTTC. It is translated as CASSFILAGVGQFF.

The chain uses TRBV6-5 and TRBJ2-7, with 10 bases identical to TRBD1. Germline assignment: CDR1 MNHEY and CDR2 SVGAGI. The length of the CDR3 is 15 residues. With V trimmed by 5 bases and J by 2 bases, 6 bases remained unmatched. CDR3 sequence: CASSTPGTGAYEQYF. The CDR3 nucleotides read TGTGCCAGCAGTACCCCCGGGACAGGGGCCTACGAGCAGTACTTC.

This chain links TRBV21-1 with TRBJ1-3. TRBV21-1 is noted as a pseudogene. The CDR3 totals 14 residues. The CDR3 DNA sequence: TGTGCCAGCAGCAAATCGGTCCGAAGGGACACCATATATTTT. It specifies CASSKSVRRDTIYF.

V is TRBV28 and J is TRBJ2-2; 8 nucleotides line up with TRBD2. J gave up 6 bases and V 6 bases, and 12 bases lay outside the gene matches. This CDR3 region has 16 residues. CDR1 is MDHEN and CDR2 is SYDVKM in the germline V gene. The CDR3 DNA reads as TGTGCCAGCAGCTCCTCGGGGGGGGGACGACCCGGGGAGCTGTTTTTT. Amino acid sequence: CASSSSGGGRPGELFF.

The chain uses TRBV6-1 and TRBJ2-6; D ambiguous. V was cut by 6 bases and J by 0 bases, with 3 bases left in between. The CDR3 length is 13 residues. Germline CDR1 reads MNHNS; CDR2 reads SASEGT. The CDR3 protein is CASRSSGANVLTF. CDR3 coding DNA: TGTGCCAGCAGGTCCTCTGGGGCCAACGTCCTGACTTTC.

V and J are TRBV5-6 and TRBJ1-4, with D unresolved. The V end lost 0 bases, the J end lost 4 bases, and 10 bases lay between the germline ends. The CDR3 covers 15 residues. Germline loops: CDR1 SGHDT, CDR2 YYEEEE. Here the CDR3 reads CASSLVRVDNEKLFF. CDR3 DNA sequence: TGTGCCAGCAGCTTGGTGAGGGTGGATAATGAAAAACTGTTTTTT.

This clone occurred once. V and J are TRBV5-1 and TRBJ2-1; TRBD1 or TRBD2 may be the D gene (5 bases each). In germline, CDR1 is SGHRS, CDR2 YFSETQ. The V gene lost 2 bases and the J gene lost 8 bases, with 17 bases spanning the gap. This CDR3 has 15 residues. The CDR3 region has the DNA TGCGCCAGCAGCTTTAGAGGGCTGGGGGTTGATGAGCAGTTCTTC. It encodes CASSFRGLGVDEQFF.

The chain has TRBV18 and TRBJ1-3; 7 bases align to TRBD1. CDR3 length: 17 residues. Germline V gives CDR1 KGHSH, CDR2 LQKENI. Trimming removed 2 bases from V and 2 bases from J; junction bases left unmatched: 9. The CDR3 reads CASSPSTGVRTGNTIYF. CDR3 bases: TGTGCCAGCTCACCAAGTACAGGGGTTCGAACTGGAAACACCATATATTTT.

This clone was observed a single time. The rearrangement uses TRBV9 and TRBJ2-5; TRBD2 might be the D (5 bases). Per germline, CDR1 SGDLS and CDR2 YYNGEE. Trimming cost V 6 bases and J 1 base, with 16 bases left between them. The length of the CDR3 is 15 residues. The CDR3 DNA is TGTGCCAGCAACGAGGTCGGGAACCCCCAAGAGACCCAGTACTTC. Its protein is CASNEVGNPQETQYF.

The genes are TRBV5-1 and TRBJ2-3; either TRBD1 or TRBD2 may fit D (5 bases each). Trimming removed 4 bases at V and 7 bases at J, with 22 bases between. CDR1 and CDR2 from the germline V gene are SGHRS and YFSETQ. This CDR3 is built from 16 residues. The CDR3 DNA follows: TGCGCCAGCAGCCCTGAGGGACCGGTCTTTTCGAATACGCAGTATTTT. This gives the protein CASSPEGPVFSNTQYF.

This chain uses TRBV7-7 with TRBJ1-3; D ambiguous. Germline V gene lookup returns CDR1 SSHAT and CDR2 FNYEAQ (reference sequence). The CDR3 is 15 amino acids. V was trimmed by 4 bases and J by 2 bases, leaving 12 bases between them. In DNA form, the CDR3 reads TGTGCCAGCAGCTCAAACGGGGATACTGGAAACACCATATATTTT. Its protein is CASSSNGDTGNTIYF.

CDR3 amino acids: CASSLRLAGGTDTQYF. CDR3 sequence (DNA): TGTGCCAGCAGCTTAAGGCTAGCTGGAGGCACAGATACGCAGTATTTT. The V gene is TRBV13, the J gene TRBJ2-3, with D possibly being TRBD2 (5 bases). Germline V gives CDR1 PRHDT, CDR2 FYEKMQ (reference sequence). The CDR3 loop spans 16 amino acids. Trimming cost V 2 bases and J 1 base, with 13 bases left between them.

The chain recombines TRBV7-2 with TRBJ2-7, with 9 positions matching TRBD1. The CDR3 is 14 residues long. Germline trimming cut 4 bases from V and 7 bases from J; bases unmatched to any gene: 8. Germline-derived CDR1 and CDR2 are SGHTA and FQGNSA. For the CDR3, the DNA is TGTGCCAGCAGCTCTCACACAGGGGGCTGGGAGCAGTACTTC. The encoded protein is CASSSHTGGWEQYF.

The chain joins TRBV5-5 to TRBJ1-4, with TRBD1 identical over 7 bases. Trimming removed 6 bases from V and 7 bases from J; junction bases left unmatched: 12. The CDR3 sequence is 15 residues long. CDR1 SGHKS and CDR2 YYEKEE come from the germline V gene (reference sequence). The DNA of the CDR3 is TGTGCCAGCACCAAAAACAGGGGCCAAGGTGAAAAACTGTTTTTT. Its translation: CASTKNRGQGEKLFF.

This clone was counted between two and nine times. The J gene is TRBJ2-2, the V gene TRBV15, with D possibly matching TRBD2 (6 bases). V lost 0 bases and J 3 bases, leaving 17 bases between the germline ends. The CDR3 runs to 18 residues. The germline V gene encodes CDR1 LNHNV and CDR2 YYDKDF (reference sequence). CDR3: CATSRDDGRGRYTGELFF. The CDR3 region has the DNA TGTGCCACCAGCAGAGATGATGGGCGGGGAAGGTACACCGGGGAGCTGTTTTTT.

This clone was detected only a few times. The chain's CDR3 is CASRRGGGGLYEQYF. The CDR3 DNA sequence: TGTGCCAGCAGGCGCGGCGGGGGGGGATTATACGAGCAGTACTTC. The chain links TRBV28 to TRBJ2-7, with 9 bases fitting TRBD2. The V gene's germline CDR1 is MDHEN and CDR2 SYDVKM. There are 15 residues in the CDR3. J gave up 4 bases and V 6 bases, and 10 bases lay outside the gene matches.

V gene TRBV28 combines with J gene TRBJ2-2, with 10 bases lining up with TRBD1. From germline, CDR1 is MDHEN and CDR2 SYDVKM. The junction had 6 bases not matched to a gene; V was cut back by 2 bases and J by 6 bases. This CDR3 is built from 16 residues. CDR3 sequence reads: CASSLPGQGTPGELFF. DNA for the CDR3: TGTGCCAGCAGTTTACCGGGACAGGGGACGCCCGGGGAGCTGTTTTTT.